These 20 T cell receptor beta chains came from one sample sequenced in a study of T cell responses to AZD1222 COVID-19 vaccine. Profiling relied on immunoSEQ multiplex PCR, and the TCRdb table lists in-frame clones only, not all of them. The repertoire includes approximately 180,000 clones, 85% to 90% of them detected once, and 25% to 30% sits in the top ten. The sample here was peripheral blood, taken 28 days after the second AZD1222 dose. These receptors came from an adult who received the AZD1222 COVID-19 vaccine.

The gene calls are TRBV5-1 and TRBJ2-2; 7 positions match TRBD1. The V gene's germline CDR1 is SGHRS and CDR2 YFSETQ. This CDR3 is built from 15 residues. V lost 3 bases and J lost 6; bases outside the gene matches: 8. This CDR3 reads CASSWGQLAPGELFF. CDR3 bases: TGCGCCAGCAGCTGGGGACAGCTGGCCCCCGGGGAGCTGTTTTTT.

In this sample, this clone turned up a few times. The chain links TRBV19 to TRBJ2-1; D is unclear. V dropped 5 bases and J dropped 12 bases, with 14 bases sitting between them. The germline V gene encodes CDR1 LNHDA and CDR2 SQIVND (reference sequence). The CDR3 spans 12 residues. CDR3 loop: CASSRGYDGQFF. Here the CDR3 DNA reads TGTGCCAGTAGTCGAGGATACGACGGGCAGTTCTTC.

The rearrangement joins TRBV15 to TRBJ2-5, with 10 positions matching TRBD1. Germline loops: CDR1 LNHNV, CDR2 YYDKDF (reference sequence). V trimming: 6 bases; J trimming: 3 bases; junction bases outside the gene matches: 10. The CDR3 is made up of 16 amino acids. DNA for the CDR3: TGTGCCACCAGGAGACAGGGGGCGAGAGGCAAAGAGACCCAGTACTTC. Its translation is CATRRQGARGKETQYF.

The rearrangement joins TRBV18 to TRBJ2-2; D call uncertain. This CDR3 comprises 15 residues. Germline V gives CDR1 KGHSH, CDR2 LQKENI. The ends were cut back, 8 bases at V and 0 bases at J, with 13 bases in the middle. CDR3 nucleotide sequence: TGTGCCAGCAAGATTGGGATCTCGAACACCGGGGAGCTGTTTTTT. Amino acids: CASKIGISNTGELFF.

The CDR3 coding sequence is TGCGCCAGCAGCGCCGAAGCCACAGGGTCGAAGTTCTTC. Its protein product is CASSAEATGSKFF. The gene calls are TRBV5-1 and TRBJ2-1, with D possibly being TRBD1 (6 bases). The V and J ends lost 4 bases and 14 bases respectively, with 19 bases between them. Germline V gene sequence: CDR1 SGHRS, CDR2 YFSETQ. The CDR3 consists of 13 residues.

This clone came up once. The rearrangement joins TRBV7-2 to TRBJ2-7; D not certain. The germline V gene has CDR1 SGHTA and CDR2 FQGNSA. The CDR3 is 14 residues long. The V and J ends lost 2 bases and 3 bases respectively, with 11 bases between them. The CDR3 region is CASSLRPPIYEQYF. The CDR3 region has the DNA TGTGCCAGCAGCTTACGACCGCCCATCTACGAGCAGTACTTC.

This clone was recorded a few times. The chain couples TRBV6-5 to TRBJ1-6; 7 nucleotides line up with TRBD1. Trimming cost V 6 bases and J 9 bases; bases outside gene matches: 5. Germline lookup yields CDR1 MNHEY and CDR2 SVGAGI. The CDR3 runs to 13 residues. CDR3 in amino acids: CASRQGSGSPLHF. CDR3 DNA sequence: TGTGCCAGCAGACAGGGGTCAGGTTCACCCCTCCACTTT.

V is TRBV27 and J is TRBJ2-3; unclear D gene. CDR3 size: 13 residues. V was shortened by 5 bases and J by 3 bases, with 9 bases between the two germline ends. CDR1 and CDR2 (germline): MNHEY, SMNVEV (reference sequence). The CDR3 is CASSTRRTDTQYF. DNA of the CDR3: TGTGCCAGCAGTACCCGGAGAACAGATACGCAGTATTTT.

The CDR3 DNA reads as TGTGCCAGCAGTTTTCGGGGGTTTAACACCGGGGAGCTGTTTTTT. Amino acid sequence: CASSFRGFNTGELFF. J is TRBJ2-2 and V is TRBV28; the D gene is possibly TRBD2 (6 bases). V lost 3 bases and J lost 2, with 10 bases in between. The CDR3 is 15 residues long. The germline V gene has CDR1 MDHEN and CDR2 SYDVKM.

The genes are TRBV7-3 and TRBJ2-3; the match to TRBD1 covers 7 bases. Germline CDR1 is SGHTA and CDR2 is FQGTGA. The CDR3 has 13 amino acids. Trimming took 5 bases from V and 6 from J; bases not matched to a gene: 5. As DNA, the CDR3 is TGTGCCAGCAGCCCTACGACAGGGGATACGCAGTATTTT. Translating gives CASSPTTGDTQYF.

The rearrangement uses TRBV20-1 and TRBJ2-1, with D hard to call. Germline CDR1 DFQATT, CDR2 SNEGSKA (reference sequence). Trimming took 6 bases from V and 13 from J, leaving 13 bases between them. The CDR3 totals 10 residues. CDR3 sequence: CSASPSTQFF. The DNA of the CDR3 is TGCAGTGCCAGCCCTAGTACACAGTTCTTC.

V is TRBV7-2 and J is TRBJ2-7; D remains unclear. Trimming took off 8 bases at V and 2 bases at J, with 10 bases between the two ends. Germline V CDR1 and CDR2: SGHTA, FQGNSA. The CDR3 runs 12 residues. The CDR3 region is CASARTAYEQYF. The CDR3 bases are TGTGCCAGCGCTAGGACGGCCTACGAGCAGTACTTC.

The rearrangement joins TRBV11-1 to TRBJ2-2; D uncertain. The germline CDR1 and CDR2 sequences are SGHAT and FQDESV (reference sequence). The CDR3 loop spans 12 amino acids. Trimming cost V 5 bases and J 9 bases, with 10 bases left between them. CDR3 residues: CASSNLSRELFF. CDR3 DNA: TGTGCCAGCAGCAACCTCAGCCGGGAGCTGTTTTTT.

The chain couples TRBV6-1 to TRBJ2-1; D is unresolved. V was shortened by 3 bases and J by 9 bases, with 6 bases between the two germline ends. The germline V gene encodes CDR1 MNHNS and CDR2 SASEGT. The CDR3 contains 11 residues. CDR3 in DNA: TGTGCCAGCAGTGACCCCGGTGAGCAGTTCTTC. Translated, it gives CASSDPGEQFF.

The V and J genes are TRBV11-2 and TRBJ1-4, with D unclear. This CDR3 region has 13 residues. The ends were cut back, 0 bases at V and 8 bases at J, with 7 bases in the middle. Germline V CDR1 and CDR2: SGHAT, FQNNGV. The DNA of the CDR3 is TGTGCCAGCAGCTTAGACTCTGGGGAAAAACTGTTTTTT. Encoded protein: CASSLDSGEKLFF.

The chain joins TRBV6-2 or TRBV6-3 to TRBJ2-3; tentative D call: TRBD2 (6 bases). Trimming pared 5 bases from V and 1 base from J, leaving 10 bases between. The germline V gene has CDR1 MNHEY and CDR2 SVGEGT. This CDR3 has 14 residues. The CDR3 spells CASSIAERTDTQYF. In nucleotides, the CDR3 is TGTGCCAGCAGTATAGCGGAACGCACAGATACGCAGTATTTT.

J is TRBJ2-7 and V is TRBV20-1, with 7 nucleotides matching TRBD1. The trim removed 8 bases at V and 5 bases at J, leaving 0 bases unmatched. The CDR3 contains 9 residues. The germline CDR1 and CDR2 sequences are DFQATT and SNEGSKA (reference sequence). The CDR3 sequence is CSTGDEQYF. The CDR3 DNA reads TGCAGTACAGGGGACGAGCAGTACTTC.

This clone has just one count. The chain has TRBV3-1 (or the pseudogene TRBV3-2) and TRBJ1-3; D is unresolved. The CDR3 loop spans 15 amino acids. Trimming took off 4 bases at V and 4 bases at J, with 14 bases between the two ends. CDR1 is LGHDT, CDR2 YNNKEL, per germline (reference sequence). The CDR3: CASSPGGLRGNTIYF. CDR3 DNA sequence: TGTGCCAGCAGCCCGGGAGGGCTGAGGGGAAACACCATATATTTT.

The chain combines TRBV6-9 with TRBJ1-1; D gene unclear. The CDR3 spans 15 residues. Trimming stripped 6 bases from V and 2 bases from J, with 16 bases between. CDR1 and CDR2 from the germline V gene are MNHGY and SVAAGI. CDR3 nucleotide sequence: TGTGCCAGCAGGGGCAGATTAAACCCTAACACTGAAGCTTTCTTT. This codes for CASRGRLNPNTEAFF.

This chain connects TRBV30 to TRBJ2-2; D is perhaps TRBD2 (5 bases). The length of the CDR3 is 14 residues. In germline, CDR1 is GTSNPN, CDR2 SVGIG (reference sequence). V dropped 3 bases and J dropped 3 bases, with 11 bases sitting between them. The CDR3 reads CAWSLEAHTGELFF. As DNA, the CDR3 is TGTGCCTGGAGCCTGGAGGCTCACACCGGGGAGCTGTTTTTT. Drawing the rest from reference TRBV30 and TRBJ2-2, the complete variable domain is SQTIHQWPATLVQPVGSPLSLECTVEGTSNPNLYWYRQAAGRGLQLLFYSVGIGQISSEVPQNLSASRPQDRQFILSSKKLLLSDSGFYLCAWSLEAHTGELFFGEGSRLTVL.